The 18 T cell receptor beta chains below come from one sample, sequenced in a study of preoperative IRX-2 immunotherapy in early breast cancer. As to treatment: preoperative locoregional IRX-2 cytokine immunotherapy. Sequencing used immunoSEQ multiplex PCR; TCRdb keeps in-frame clones, though not all of them. The table shows 90,000 to 100,000 clones, with 86% occurring only once. The material sequenced was tumor tissue, taken after IRX-2 immunotherapy. The source of these receptors is a human donor with breast cancer.

The J gene is TRBJ2-3, the V gene TRBV30; 12 positions agree with TRBD1. CDR1 and CDR2 (germline): GTSNPN, SVGIG (reference sequence). The V gene end was trimmed by 7 bases and the J gene end by 6 bases; junction bases not matched to a gene: 8. The CDR3 loop spans 14 amino acids. As DNA, the CDR3 is TGTGCCTTCACGGGACAGGGGGCGCGTGATACGCAGTATTTT. This encodes CAFTGQGARDTQYF.

The V gene is TRBV6-7, the J gene TRBJ1-4; unclear D gene. TRBV6-7 has ORF status, its function being uncertain. The CDR3 length is 13 residues. Trimming left V 6 bases short and J 8 bases short, with 13 bases between. In DNA, the CDR3 is TGTGCCAGCAGGGAACCCGTACCCGAAAAACTGTTTTTT. Its protein is CASREPVPEKLFF.

The chain is built from TRBV10-1 and TRBJ1-5; D not resolved. CDR3 length: 15 residues. V dropped 8 bases and J dropped 3 bases, with 17 bases sitting between them. CDR1 is WNHNN, CDR2 SYGVQD, per germline (reference sequence). DNA of the CDR3: TGCGCCAGCCTATTGGACCGGGAGGTCAATCAGCCCCAGCATTTT. Protein product: CASLLDREVNQPQHF.

The chain couples TRBV7-6 to TRBJ2-7; D unresolved. This CDR3 comprises 17 residues. Trimming shortened V by 2 bases and J by 5 bases, and 22 bases separated the two germline ends. From germline, CDR1 is SGHVS and CDR2 FNYEAQ. CDR3 nucleotide sequence: TGTGCCAGCAGCTTATCCCTCGCATTGCTTCGGATCCACGAGCAGTACTTC. As protein: CASSLSLALLRIHEQYF. Complete variable domain (other parts from reference TRBV7-6 and TRBJ2-7): GAGVSQSPRYKVTKRGQDVALRCDPISGHVSLYWYRQALGQGPEFLTYFNYEAQQDKSGLPNDRFSAERPEGSISTLTIQRTEQRDSAMYRCASSLSLALLRIHEQYFGPGTRLTVT.

The chain links TRBV28 to TRBJ2-3; 12 nucleotides line up with TRBD2. Germline V gives CDR1 MDHEN, CDR2 SYDVKM. The CDR3 has 18 residues. Losses at the gene ends were 2 bases for V and 0 bases for J; bases not matched to a gene: 6. Written as DNA, the CDR3 is TGTGCCAGCAGTTTACCTAGCGGGGGGGCCGACAGCACAGATACGCAGTATTTT. This sequence encodes CASSLPSGGADSTDTQYF.

The genes are TRBV6-9 and TRBJ2-2; 9 bases line up with TRBD1. Losses at the gene ends were 10 bases for V and 6 bases for J; bases not matched to a gene: 12. This CDR3 has 15 residues. Germline V gene data show CDR1 as MNHGY and CDR2 as SVAAGI. In nucleotides, the CDR3 is TGTGCCACACATTCCGGGACAGGGATCCCCGGGGAGCTGTTTTTT. The encoded protein is CATHSGTGIPGELFF.

The chain has TRBV6-8 and TRBJ2-7; 7 bases align to TRBD1. The trim removed 2 bases at V and 0 bases at J, leaving 4 bases unmatched. The CDR3 contains 15 residues. The germline gives CDR1 MNHGY, CDR2 SAAAGT. CDR3 sequence (DNA): TGTGCCAGCAGTTACGGGAGACAGGGCTCCTACGAGCAGTACTTC. Translated: CASSYGRQGSYEQYF.

Details on this clone: The junction differs from germline at one of its ends, possibly a read error. The rearrangement uses TRBV11-3 and TRBJ1-2; D ambiguous. The CDR3 spans 14 residues. CDR1 SGHNT and CDR2 YENEEA come from the germline V gene. The CDR3 is CASSLGGVGYGYTF. In DNA form, the CDR3 reads TGTGCTAGCAGCTTAGGTGGGGTGGGCTATGGCTACACCTTC.

V is TRBV25-1 and J is TRBJ2-1; D possibly corresponds to TRBD1 (5 bases). With 2 bases removed from V and 7 bases from J, the gap between germline ends came to 6 bases. Germline lookup yields CDR1 MGHDK and CDR2 SYGVNS. CDR3 length equals 12 residues. For the CDR3, the DNA is TGTGCCAGCAGTGAACGACAGAATGAGCAGTTCTTC. Its protein product is CASSERQNEQFF.

The chain has TRBV19 and TRBJ1-2; 8 bases are shared with TRBD1. CDR1 and CDR2 (germline): LNHDA, SQIVND (reference sequence). The CDR3 totals 14 residues. V gave up 5 bases and J gave up 9 bases; unmatched junction bases: 11. CDR3 residues: CASSYQGAQNSYTF. For the CDR3, the DNA is TGTGCCAGTAGTTATCAGGGGGCGCAAAATAGCTACACCTTC.

The sample holds one count of this clone. The rearrangement joins TRBV19 to TRBJ1-2, with TRBD1 matching 10 bases. CDR1 LNHDA and CDR2 SQIVND come from the germline V gene (reference sequence). The CDR3 totals 17 residues. J gave up 0 bases and V 6 bases, and 10 bases lay outside the gene matches. The CDR3 here is CASRSTGGYPPNYGYTF. In DNA, the CDR3 is TGTGCCAGTAGGTCGACAGGGGGCTATCCCCCTAACTATGGCTACACCTTC.

The chain has TRBV10-3 and TRBJ1-4, with TRBD1 as a possible D gene (5 bases). V was shortened by 0 bases and J by 7 bases, with 12 bases between the two germline ends. The CDR3 is made up of 15 amino acids. Germline CDR1 ENHRY, CDR2 SYGVKD. CDR3 in DNA: TGTGCCATCAGTGAGTCGAACGGGGCAGGTGAAAAACTGTTTTTT. It is translated as CAISESNGAGEKLFF.

CDR3 sequence reads: CASSYSSAGGNRNTEAFF. DNA of the CDR3: TGTGCCAGCAGTTACTCTTCCGCGGGGGGCAATAGGAACACTGAAGCTTTCTTT. The chain recombines TRBV6-8 with TRBJ1-1; perhaps TRBD1 as D (6 bases). Trimming removed 0 bases at V and 1 base at J, with 18 bases between. CDR3 size: 18 residues. Per germline, CDR1 MNHGY and CDR2 SAAAGT.

The gene calls are TRBV14 and TRBJ1-2; 8 bases are shared with TRBD1. Germline V gene data show CDR1 as SGHDN and CDR2 as FVKESK. The CDR3 runs 15 residues. The ends lost 2 bases at V and 4 bases at J; junction bases unmatched: 6. CDR3 amino acids: CASSQRTGQRYGYTF. The CDR3 DNA reads TGTGCCAGCAGCCAACGGACAGGGCAGCGCTATGGCTACACCTTC.

This clone is a singleton in its sample. The chain recombines TRBV30 with TRBJ1-6; the match to TRBD1 covers 8 bases. With V trimmed by 4 bases and J by 7 bases, 9 bases remained unmatched. The length of the CDR3 is 15 residues. Germline V gives CDR1 GTSNPN, CDR2 SVGIG (reference sequence). CDR3 nucleotides: TGTGCCTGGACCCTTATCGACAGGGGCAATTCACCCCTCCACTTT. It encodes CAWTLIDRGNSPLHF.

The genes are TRBV5-1 and TRBJ2-7; D may be TRBD2 (6 bases). V was pared by 6 bases and J by 6 bases, with 19 bases between. The CDR3 loop spans 14 amino acids. Germline V CDR1 and CDR2: SGHRS, YFSETQ. The CDR3 DNA follows: TGCGCCAGCACCTACGGGGAAACGGGAGTCGAGCAGTACTTC. Protein: CASTYGETGVEQYF.

This chain joins TRBV6-8 and TRBJ2-7; D possibly corresponds to TRBD2 (5 bases). Germline loops: CDR1 MNHGY, CDR2 SAAAGT. Trimming left V 6 bases short and J 0 bases short, with 12 bases between. This CDR3 is built from 14 residues. As DNA, the CDR3 is TGTGCCAGCAGAAAACCGGGAACCTCCTACGAGCAGTACTTC. It encodes CASRKPGTSYEQYF.

The chain links TRBV30 to TRBJ1-2; 7 nucleotides align to TRBD1. V gave up 4 bases and J gave up 7 bases; unmatched junction bases: 3. Germline CDR1 is GTSNPN and CDR2 is SVGIG (reference sequence). The CDR3 has 11 residues. In nucleotides, the CDR3 is TGTGCCTGGAATTACAGGGGTGGCTACACCTTC. Its translation: CAWNYRGGYTF.